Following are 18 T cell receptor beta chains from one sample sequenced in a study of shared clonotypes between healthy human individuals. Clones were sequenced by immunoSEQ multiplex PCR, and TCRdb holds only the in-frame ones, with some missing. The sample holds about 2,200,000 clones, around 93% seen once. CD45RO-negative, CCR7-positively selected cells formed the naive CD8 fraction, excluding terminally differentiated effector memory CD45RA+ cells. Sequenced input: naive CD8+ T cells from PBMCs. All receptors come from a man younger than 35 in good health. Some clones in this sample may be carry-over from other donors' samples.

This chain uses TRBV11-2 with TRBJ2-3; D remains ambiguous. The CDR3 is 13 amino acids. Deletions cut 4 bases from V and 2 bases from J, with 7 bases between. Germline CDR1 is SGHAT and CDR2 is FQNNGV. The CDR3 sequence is CASSSSHTDTQYF. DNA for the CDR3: TGTGCCAGCAGCTCTTCACACACAGATACGCAGTATTTT.

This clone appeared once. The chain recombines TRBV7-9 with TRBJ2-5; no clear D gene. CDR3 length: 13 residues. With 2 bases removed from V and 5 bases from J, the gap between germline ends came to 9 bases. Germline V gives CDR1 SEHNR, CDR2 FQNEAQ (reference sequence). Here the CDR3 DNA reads TGTGCCAGCAGCTTACCCCTCGCGGAGACCCAGTACTTC. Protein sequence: CASSLPLAETQYF.

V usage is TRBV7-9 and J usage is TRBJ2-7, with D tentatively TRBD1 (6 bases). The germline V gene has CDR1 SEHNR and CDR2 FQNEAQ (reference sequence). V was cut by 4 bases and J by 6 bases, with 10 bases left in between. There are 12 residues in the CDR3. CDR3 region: CASSYRVSEQYF. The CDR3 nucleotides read TGTGCCAGCAGCTACAGGGTCAGCGAGCAGTACTTC.

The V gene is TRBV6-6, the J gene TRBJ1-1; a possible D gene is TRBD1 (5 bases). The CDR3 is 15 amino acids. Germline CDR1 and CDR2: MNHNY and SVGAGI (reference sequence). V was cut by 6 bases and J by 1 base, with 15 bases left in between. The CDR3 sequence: CASRYTGTKNTEAFF. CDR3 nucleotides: TGTGCCAGCAGATACACCGGGACCAAGAACACTGAAGCTTTCTTT.

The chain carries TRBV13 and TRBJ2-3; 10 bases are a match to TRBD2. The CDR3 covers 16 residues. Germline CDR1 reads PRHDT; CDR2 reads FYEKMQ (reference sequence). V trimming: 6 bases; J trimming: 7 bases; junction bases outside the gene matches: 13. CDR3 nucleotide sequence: TGTGCCAGCAGACCCGACCCACTAGCGGGAAAACATACGCAGTATTTT. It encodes CASRPDPLAGKHTQYF.

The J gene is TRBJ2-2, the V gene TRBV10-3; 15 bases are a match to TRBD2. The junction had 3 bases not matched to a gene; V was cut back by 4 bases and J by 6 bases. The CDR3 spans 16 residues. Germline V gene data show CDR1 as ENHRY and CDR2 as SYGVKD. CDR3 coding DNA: TGTGCCATCAGTGGGACTAGCGGGAGGGGCGCCGGGGAGCTGTTTTTT. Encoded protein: CAISGTSGRGAGELFF.

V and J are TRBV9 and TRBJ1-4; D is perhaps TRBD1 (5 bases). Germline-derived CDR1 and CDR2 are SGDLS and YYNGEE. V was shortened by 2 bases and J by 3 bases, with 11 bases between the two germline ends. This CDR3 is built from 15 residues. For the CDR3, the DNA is TGTGCCAGCAGCGTTTCGGGACTAGCTAATGAAAAACTGTTTTTT. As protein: CASSVSGLANEKLFF.

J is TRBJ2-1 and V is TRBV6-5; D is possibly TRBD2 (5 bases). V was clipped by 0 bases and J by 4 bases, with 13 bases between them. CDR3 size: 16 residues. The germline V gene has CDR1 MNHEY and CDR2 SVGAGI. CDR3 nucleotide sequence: TGTGCCAGCAGTTACTCGATCAGCGGACGATACAATGAGCAGTTCTTC. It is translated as CASSYSISGRYNEQFF.

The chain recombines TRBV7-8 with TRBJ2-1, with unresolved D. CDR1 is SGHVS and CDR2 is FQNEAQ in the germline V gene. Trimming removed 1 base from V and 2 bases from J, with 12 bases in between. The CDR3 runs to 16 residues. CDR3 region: CASSLGWQAPYNEQFF. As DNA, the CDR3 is TGTGCCAGCAGCTTAGGGTGGCAGGCCCCCTACAATGAGCAGTTCTTC.

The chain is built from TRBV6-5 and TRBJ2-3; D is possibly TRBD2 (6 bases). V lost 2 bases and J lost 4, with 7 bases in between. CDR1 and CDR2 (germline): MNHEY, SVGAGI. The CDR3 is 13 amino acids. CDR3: CASSYRRADTQYF. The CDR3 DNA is TGTGCCAGCAGTTACCGGAGGGCAGATACGCAGTATTTT.

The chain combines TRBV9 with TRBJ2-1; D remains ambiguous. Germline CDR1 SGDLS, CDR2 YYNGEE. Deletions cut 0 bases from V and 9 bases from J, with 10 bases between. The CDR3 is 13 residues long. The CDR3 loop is CASSVAGPGEQFF. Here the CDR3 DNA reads TGTGCCAGCAGCGTAGCTGGCCCTGGTGAGCAGTTCTTC.

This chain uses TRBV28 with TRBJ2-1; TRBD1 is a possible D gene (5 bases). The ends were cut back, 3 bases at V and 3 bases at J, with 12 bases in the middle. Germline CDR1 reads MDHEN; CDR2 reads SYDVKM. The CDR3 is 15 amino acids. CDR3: CASSFAGADYNEQFF. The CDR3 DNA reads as TGTGCCAGCAGTTTTGCTGGGGCGGACTACAATGAGCAGTTCTTC.

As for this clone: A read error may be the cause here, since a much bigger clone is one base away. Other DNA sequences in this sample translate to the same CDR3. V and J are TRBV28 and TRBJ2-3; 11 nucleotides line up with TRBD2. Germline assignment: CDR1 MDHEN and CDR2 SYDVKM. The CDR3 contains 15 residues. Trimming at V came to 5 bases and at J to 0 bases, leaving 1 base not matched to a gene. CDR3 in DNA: TGTGCCAGCAGTCGACTAGCGGGGAGCACAGATACGCAGTATTTT. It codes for CASSRLAGSTDTQYF.

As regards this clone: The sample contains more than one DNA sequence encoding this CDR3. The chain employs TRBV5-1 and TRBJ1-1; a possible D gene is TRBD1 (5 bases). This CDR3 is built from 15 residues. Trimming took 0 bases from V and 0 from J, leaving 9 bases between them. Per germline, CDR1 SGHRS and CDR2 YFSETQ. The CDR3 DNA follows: TGCGCCAGCAGCTTGGGGGCAGGGATGAACACTGAAGCTTTCTTT. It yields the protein CASSLGAGMNTEAFF.

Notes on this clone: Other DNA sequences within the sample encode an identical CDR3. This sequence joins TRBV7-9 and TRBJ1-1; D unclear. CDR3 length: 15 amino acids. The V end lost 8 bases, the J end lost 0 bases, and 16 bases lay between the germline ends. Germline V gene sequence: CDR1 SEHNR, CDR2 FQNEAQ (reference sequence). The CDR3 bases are TGTGCCAGCTCAATTCCGGGTCGATTGAACACTGAAGCTTTCTTT. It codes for CASSIPGRLNTEAFF.

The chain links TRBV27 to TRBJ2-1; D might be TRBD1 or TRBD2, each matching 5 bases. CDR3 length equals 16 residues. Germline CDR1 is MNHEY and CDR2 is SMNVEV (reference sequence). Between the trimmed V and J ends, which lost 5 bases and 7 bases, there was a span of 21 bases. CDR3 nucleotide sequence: TGTGCCAGCAGTCCCTCCGAGGGGAATATGGTAAATGAGCAGTTCTTC. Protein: CASSPSEGNMVNEQFF.

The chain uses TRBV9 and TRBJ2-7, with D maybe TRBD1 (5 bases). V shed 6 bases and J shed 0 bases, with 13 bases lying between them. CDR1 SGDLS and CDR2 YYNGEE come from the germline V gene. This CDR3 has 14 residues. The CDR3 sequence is CASNHGADSYEQYF. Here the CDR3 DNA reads TGTGCCAGCAATCATGGGGCCGACTCCTACGAGCAGTACTTC. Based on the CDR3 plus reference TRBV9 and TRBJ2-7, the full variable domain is DSGVTQTPKHLITATGQRVTLRCSPRSGDLSVYWYQQSLDQGLQFLIQYYNGEERAKGNILERFSAQQFPDLHSELNLSSLELGDSALYFCASNHGADSYEQYFGPGTRLTVT.

CDR3 in DNA: TGCGCCAGCAGCCCTCGGGGTACAGGGGCCAGCTTCGACGAGCAGTACTTC. Protein: CASSPRGTGASFDEQYF. This chain joins TRBV5-1 and TRBJ2-7; 7 nucleotides line up with TRBD1. Germline values: CDR1 SGHRS, CDR2 YFSETQ. CDR3 length: 17 residues. With 4 bases clipped from V and 5 bases from J, the junction kept 18 bases outside the gene matches.